The 27 T cell receptor beta chains reported below all come from one sample, sequenced in a study of blood T cell repertoires in COVID-19. Generated by immunoSEQ multiplex PCR, the TCRdb table keeps only in-frame clones and is missing some. The table has under 75,000 clones, over 75% seen once. Sequenced material: peripheral blood. These receptor sequences come from a man in his 60s with acute or convalescent COVID-19.

The rearrangement links TRBV21-1 to TRBJ1-5; the D segment call TRBD1 is taken from the table without a DNA check. TRBV21-1 is marked as a pseudogene. This CDR3 has 14 amino acids. In DNA form, the CDR3 reads TGTGCCAGCAGCAAAGGGGGCCGTAATCAGCCCCAGCATTTT. It yields the protein CASSKGGRNQPQHF.

The genes are TRBV27 and TRBJ2-1; 9 nucleotides match TRBD1. Germline V gene sequence: CDR1 MNHEY, CDR2 SMNVEV (reference sequence). Unmatched junction bases numbered 6, after V lost 2 bases and J lost 7 bases. This CDR3 comprises 15 residues. The CDR3 nucleotides read TGTGCCAGCAGTTTACGGGACAGGGTTGGAAATGAGCAGTTCTTC. This encodes CASSLRDRVGNEQFF.

The chain joins TRBV6-6 to TRBJ2-7, with D perhaps matching TRBD2 (5 bases). Per the germline V gene, CDR1 is MNHNY and CDR2 is SVGAGI (reference sequence). This CDR3 is 12 amino acids long. V was cut by 2 bases and J by 6 bases, with 8 bases left in between. The CDR3 DNA sequence: TGTGCCAGCAGTTACGAGGGTATCGAGCAGTACTTC. Translating gives CASSYEGIEQYF.

This clone was seen only once. The rearrangement joins TRBV5-1 to TRBJ2-3; D unclear. V was cut by 4 bases and J by 5 bases, with 8 bases left in between. CDR1 is SGHRS, CDR2 YFSETQ, per germline. The CDR3 has 12 amino acids. CDR3 sequence (DNA): TGCGCCAGCAGCCTAGATCAAGATACGCAGTATTTT. Translated, it gives CASSLDQDTQYF.

The V gene is TRBV6-5, the J gene TRBJ2-5; TRBD2 is a possible D gene (5 bases). V lost 6 bases, J lost 2 bases, and 10 bases lay in between. Germline V lookup: CDR1 MNHEY, CDR2 SVGAGI. The CDR3 is 13 amino acids. CDR3 DNA: TGTGCCAGCAGGGGAAGCGGACAAGAGACCCAGTACTTC. Encoded protein: CASRGSGQETQYF.

The chain joins TRBV5-6 to TRBJ2-2; D is perhaps TRBD2 (5 bases). From germline, CDR1 is SGHDT and CDR2 YYEEEE. CDR3 length: 15 residues. The V gene lost 4 bases and the J gene lost 1 base, with 11 bases spanning the gap. Here the CDR3 reads CASSLSGVNTGELFF. CDR3 sequence (DNA): TGTGCCAGCAGCCTAAGCGGAGTGAACACCGGGGAGCTGTTTTTT.

The rearrangement uses TRBV30 and TRBJ2-6; TRBD1 is a possible D gene (5 bases). The germline gives CDR1 GTSNPN, CDR2 SVGIG (reference sequence). With 4 bases removed from V and 0 bases from J, the gap between germline ends came to 13 bases. This CDR3 is built from 16 residues. The CDR3 DNA sequence: TGTGCCTGGACAGACAGCGTAATCTCTGGGGCCAACGTCCTGACTTTC. As protein: CAWTDSVISGANVLTF.

This clone was recorded only once. This chain joins TRBV6-5 and TRBJ2-7, with a tentative D call TRBD1 (5 bases). Germline CDR1 is MNHEY and CDR2 is SVGAGI. V was cut by 6 bases and J by 7 bases, with 13 bases left in between. The CDR3 covers 12 residues. In DNA, the CDR3 is TGTGCCAGCAGAGCAGGGTTCTGGGAGCAGTACTTC. Encoded protein: CASRAGFWEQYF.

In its sample, this clone was seen once. V and J are TRBV28 and TRBJ2-7, with no clear D. CDR1 is MDHEN, CDR2 SYDVKM, per germline. The V end was cut by 2 bases, the J end by 0 bases, with 5 bases between. The CDR3 extends over 13 amino acids. CDR3 sequence reads: CASSLVVSYEQYF. CDR3 in DNA: TGTGCCAGCAGTTTAGTAGTCTCCTACGAGCAGTACTTC.

J is TRBJ1-1 and V is TRBV6-5; D gene uncertain. Germline V gene sequence: CDR1 MNHEY, CDR2 SVGAGI. The CDR3 extends over 14 amino acids. V lost 7 bases and J lost 1, with 13 bases in between. CDR3 amino acids: CASINLRGNTEAFF. The CDR3 DNA is TGTGCCAGCATAAACCTCCGAGGGAACACTGAAGCTTTCTTT.

The rearrangement uses TRBV5-6 and TRBJ2-5, with TRBD2 as a possible D gene (6 bases). The V gene's germline CDR1 is SGHDT and CDR2 YYEEEE. Trimming stripped 3 bases from V and 1 base from J, with 10 bases between. The CDR3 is made up of 14 amino acids. This CDR3 reads CASSWGLPQETQYF. In DNA, the CDR3 is TGTGCCAGCAGCTGGGGACTTCCCCAAGAGACCCAGTACTTC.

This chain links TRBV9 with TRBJ1-6; 8 bases are a match to TRBD1. CDR3 size: 17 residues. The germline V gene has CDR1 SGDLS and CDR2 YYNGEE. With 0 bases clipped from V and 8 bases from J, the junction kept 10 bases outside the gene matches. CDR3 sequence: CASSVDGSVRGHSPLHF. In DNA form, the CDR3 reads TGTGCCAGCAGCGTAGATGGGAGTGTCAGGGGGCATTCACCCCTCCACTTT.

The chain has TRBV12-3 or TRBV12-4 and TRBJ1-1; 7 bases are a match to TRBD1. V lost 6 bases, J lost 4 bases, and 2 bases stayed unmatched. The CDR3 covers 12 residues. CDR3 bases: TGTGCCAGCAGGGGGACAGCCACTGAAGCTTTCTTT. Translation: CASRGTATEAFF.

The CDR3 nucleotides read TGTGCCAGCGAAGGTTCCGGACTAGCGGGGGAGCCCACAGATACGCAGTATTTT. Protein sequence: CASEGSGLAGEPTDTQYF. This chain links TRBV12-1 with TRBJ2-3; TRBD2, the D gene given by the table, was not confirmed from the DNA. TRBV12-1 is a pseudogene segment. This CDR3 is 18 amino acids long.

This chain connects TRBV5-1 to TRBJ1-1, with D perhaps TRBD1 (6 bases). Germline V gene sequence: CDR1 SGHRS, CDR2 YFSETQ. This CDR3 contains 14 residues. The V gene lost 4 bases and the J gene lost 2 bases, with 12 bases spanning the gap. The CDR3: CASSDNRDNTEAFF. As DNA, the CDR3 is TGCGCCAGCAGCGATAACAGGGATAACACTGAAGCTTTCTTT.

This rearrangement joins TRBV7-2 to TRBJ1-2; D call uncertain. Germline CDR1 SGHTA, CDR2 FQGNSA. The CDR3 consists of 13 residues. The V end lost 7 bases, the J end lost 1 base, and 10 bases lay between the germline ends. The CDR3 spells CASTVYINYGYTF. The CDR3 DNA follows: TGTGCCAGCACCGTTTACATTAACTATGGCTACACCTTC.

This chain links TRBV27 with TRBJ2-7; weak D call: TRBD2 (6 bases). Germline CDR1 reads MNHEY; CDR2 reads SMNVEV (reference sequence). V lost 6 bases, J lost 0 bases, and 12 bases lay in between. The CDR3 consists of 14 residues. This CDR3 is CASRGTDYSYEQYF. CDR3 nucleotide sequence: TGTGCCAGCAGAGGGACTGATTACTCCTACGAGCAGTACTTC.

The chain uses TRBV2 and TRBJ2-2, with TRBD1 as a possible D gene (5 bases). V was trimmed by 5 bases and J by 6 bases, leaving 10 bases between them. There are 13 residues in the CDR3. In germline, CDR1 is SNHLY, CDR2 FYNNEI. CDR3 residues: CASSPRGSGELFF. CDR3 bases: TGTGCCAGCAGTCCTAGGGGTTCCGGGGAGCTGTTTTTT.

This clone was detected once. The chain recombines TRBV29-1 with TRBJ2-5, with 10 bases lining up with TRBD2. V was pared by 7 bases and J by 4 bases, with 15 bases of the junction left unmatched. CDR1 is SQVTM and CDR2 is ANQGSEA in the germline V gene. This CDR3 has 16 residues. This chain's CDR3 is CSAARLAGERGETQYF. Written as DNA, the CDR3 is TGCAGCGCCGCCCGGCTAGCGGGGGAGAGGGGAGAGACCCAGTACTTC. The entire variable domain, with the rest obtained from reference TRBV29-1 and TRBJ2-5, is as follows: SAVISQKPSRDICQRGTSLTIQCQVDSQVTMMFWYRQQPGQSLTLIATANQGSEATYESGFVIDKFPISRPNLTFSTLTVSNMSPEDSSIYLCSAARLAGERGETQYFGPGTRLLVL.

This rearrangement joins TRBV6-5 to TRBJ1-1; D may be TRBD1 (5 bases). Trimming cost V 8 bases and J 3 bases, with 19 bases left between them. Germline-derived CDR1 and CDR2 are MNHEY and SVGAGI. The CDR3 consists of 15 residues. CDR3 coding DNA: TGTGCCAGCTGGGGGGAAAGGGGCCCGGACACTGAAGCTTTCTTT. The encoded protein is CASWGERGPDTEAFF.

The chain carries TRBV11-2 and TRBJ2-5; unclear D gene. V was trimmed by 3 bases and J by 2 bases, leaving 4 bases between them. Germline CDR1 reads SGHAT; CDR2 reads FQNNGV. The CDR3 is made up of 12 amino acids. The CDR3 nucleotides read TGTGCCAGCAGCTTTCCGCAAGAGACCCAGTACTTC. Residues: CASSFPQETQYF.

This chain connects TRBV5-5 to TRBJ2-7; D is perhaps TRBD2 (6 bases). Per germline, CDR1 SGHKS and CDR2 YYEKEE (reference sequence). The CDR3 loop spans 14 amino acids. Trimming cost V 0 bases and J 2 bases, with 9 bases left between them. CDR3 region: CASSLALATYEQYF. In DNA form, the CDR3 reads TGTGCCAGCAGCTTGGCCCTAGCGACCTACGAGCAGTACTTC.

This chain connects TRBV3-1 (or the pseudogene TRBV3-2) to TRBJ2-2, with no clear D. In germline, CDR1 is LGHDT, CDR2 YNNKEL (reference sequence). Trimming left V 1 base short and J 6 bases short, with 3 bases between. The CDR3 is 12 amino acids. CDR3 nucleotide sequence: TGTGCCAGCAGCCAAGTAGCCGGGGAGCTGTTTTTT. Its protein product is CASSQVAGELFF.

The rearrangement links TRBV9 to TRBJ2-3, with 7 bases that match TRBD1. Trimming at V came to 4 bases and at J to 3 bases, leaving 11 bases not matched to a gene. Germline V lookup: CDR1 SGDLS, CDR2 YYNGEE. The length of the CDR3 is 16 residues. CDR3 protein: CASSNPTGIGTDTQYF. CDR3 nucleotide sequence: TGTGCCAGCAGCAACCCGACAGGGATAGGGACAGATACGCAGTATTTT.

The V call is TRBV11-2, the J call TRBJ2-2; possible D gene TRBD2, 5 bases. This CDR3 is built from 18 residues. Looked up from germline, CDR1 is SGHAT and CDR2 is FQNNGV. V lost 2 bases to trimming and J lost 2 bases, with 18 bases between them. For the CDR3, the DNA is TGTGCCAGCAGCTTATTTGGGCGGCTAGCTGCAAACACCGGGGAGCTGTTTTTT. Amino acid sequence: CASSLFGRLAANTGELFF.

This chain uses TRBV6-1 with TRBJ2-1; the D gene is possibly TRBD2 (5 bases). This CDR3 region has 15 residues. From germline, CDR1 is MNHNS and CDR2 SASEGT. Trimming took off 1 base at V and 4 bases at J, with 11 bases between the two ends. CDR3 sequence (DNA): TGTGCCAGCAGTGAAGGGGCAGAGGGATACAATGAGCAGTTCTTC. Protein product: CASSEGAEGYNEQFF.

This chain links TRBV7-9 with TRBJ2-5, with TRBD1 identical over 8 bases. This CDR3 is built from 13 residues. With 6 bases clipped from V and 5 bases from J, the junction kept 5 bases outside the gene matches. Per germline, CDR1 SEHNR and CDR2 FQNEAQ (reference sequence). The CDR3 DNA sequence: TGTGCCAGCAGGACAGGGGAACGGGAGACCCAGTACTTC. Translating it yields CASRTGERETQYF.